This T cell receptor beta chain comes out of a study of blood T cell repertoires in COVID-19. Study overall: Some COVID-19 samples were acute and others convalescent; all came from the United States, Italy and Spain. T cells, B-cell-depleted T cells, or PBMCs provided the cDNA or gDNA that served as material.

The length of the CDR3 is 17 residues. Germline values: CDR1 SGDLS, CDR2 YYNGEE. V dropped 3 bases and J dropped 1 base, with 17 bases sitting between them. In the study's own analysis: Reference gene primer amplification in the assay estimated nucleated cell counts. Sequencing was performed with immunoSEQ multiplex PCR; in TCRdb, only in-frame clones are kept and a portion is missing. V and J calls and clone size come straight from that table; D and trimming were deduced from the DNA. The sample holds more than 9,500 clones, about two thirds seen once. Enrollment of patients from Seattle took place during active infection, with longitudinal follow-up.

The clonotype originates from a man aged 60 to 75 with COVID-19, enrolled during active disease. Sequenced material: peripheral blood. J is TRBJ1-3 and V is TRBV9, with no clear D. The CDR3 sequence is CASSDHSTDISGNTIYF. CDR3 DNA: TGTGCCAGCAGCGATCACTCAACAGACATTTCTGGAAACACCATATATTTT.